The count of the clone carrying this TCR beta chain is one. Its antigen is unknown. The data stem from a study of T cell repertoires in cytomegalovirus infection. Study details: Public TCR beta signatures indicated both CMV infection and matching HLA type. General study points: Dominating the ex vivo response were TCR beta clonotypes that were CMV-specific and HLA-C-restricted. The cumulative frequency of public TCR beta families identified carriers of CMV plus the relevant HLA.

TCRdb reanalysed the reads using MiXCR and keeps one entry per CDR3 protein. The sample carries roughly 500,000 distinct CDR3 sequences, more than 30% recorded once. The sequence was collected from a human donor in good health (CMV status not recorded). Some clones in this sample may be carry-over from other donors' samples. The specimen was cultured PBMCs, collected from culture after CMV antigen stimulation.

The CDR3 loop is CASSYDWVAGNDNEQFF. The CDR3 region has the DNA TGTGCCAGCAGTTACGATTGGGTAGCGGGAAATGACAATGAGCAGTTCTTC. The chain has TRBV6-2 or TRBV6-3 and TRBJ2-1; the match to TRBD2 covers 8 bases. The CDR3 loop spans 17 amino acids. From germline, CDR1 is MNHEY and CDR2 SVGEGT. J gave up 5 bases and V 2 bases, and 11 bases lay outside the gene matches.